What follows are 5 T cell receptor beta chains derived from one specimen sequenced in a study of T cell responses to AZD1222 COVID-19 vaccine. Clones were sequenced by immunoSEQ multiplex PCR, and TCRdb holds only the in-frame ones, with some missing. Here the sample spans about 70,000 clones, 70% to 90% being singletons. The source material was peripheral blood, sampled on day 0 of MenACWY control vaccination. All receptors come from an adult in good health.

The chain uses TRBV5-5 and TRBJ2-3; 10 nucleotides align to TRBD2. Unmatched junction bases numbered 9, after V lost 4 bases and J lost 7 bases. This CDR3 contains 15 residues. The germline CDR1 and CDR2 sequences are SGHKS and YYEKEE (reference sequence). CDR3 region: CASSPGTSVFNTQYF. In DNA form, the CDR3 reads TGTGCCAGCAGCCCCGGGACTAGCGTATTTAATACGCAGTATTTT.

For this clone: This same CDR3 is encoded by further DNA sequences in the sample. The V call is TRBV9, the J call TRBJ1-1; unclear D gene. Between the trimmed V and J ends, which lost 0 bases and 1 base, there was a span of 7 bases. The CDR3 sequence is 14 residues long. Germline loops: CDR1 SGDLS, CDR2 YYNGEE. The CDR3 protein is CASSVGRGNTEAFF. In DNA, the CDR3 is TGTGCCAGCAGCGTAGGTCGGGGGAACACTGAAGCTTTCTTT.

V gene TRBV29-1 combines with J gene TRBJ2-7, with D possibly being TRBD1 or TRBD2 (6 bases each). Per germline, CDR1 SQVTM and CDR2 ANQGSEA. The CDR3 spans 13 residues. V lost 4 bases and J 3 bases, leaving 13 bases between the germline ends. DNA for the CDR3: TGCAGCGTTGCCCAAGGGGGGTTCTACGAGCAGTACTTC. It specifies CSVAQGGFYEQYF.

V and J are TRBV5-5 and TRBJ1-6; D might be TRBD1 (5 bases). Trimming removed 4 bases from V and 4 bases from J, with 12 bases in between. Germline V gives CDR1 SGHKS, CDR2 YYEKEE (reference sequence). This CDR3 comprises 15 residues. The CDR3 loop is CASSDPRAYNSPLHF. CDR3 nucleotides: TGTGCCAGCAGCGACCCCAGGGCGTATAATTCACCCCTCCACTTT.

V gene TRBV19 combines with J gene TRBJ1-5; D ambiguous. This CDR3 is built from 15 residues. In germline, CDR1 is LNHDA, CDR2 SQIVND (reference sequence). V gave up 2 bases and J gave up 2 bases, with 10 bases separating them. In DNA form, the CDR3 reads TGTGCCAGTAGTATACCAGGAGGCGGCAATCAGCCCCAGCATTTT. Residues: CASSIPGGGNQPQHF.